The 23 T cell receptor beta chains in this list originate from one sample, sequenced in a study of T cell repertoires in cytomegalovirus infection. TCRdb reprocessed the reads via MiXCR and lists one record per CDR3 protein. The sample holds roughly 630,000 distinct CDR3 sequences, 20% to 25% seen once. Material for sequencing was CD8+ T cells from PBMCs. The receptors originated from a human donor in good health (CMV status not recorded). Some clones in this sample may be carry-over from other donors' samples.

CDR3 in DNA: TGTGCCAGCAGCTTAAGACCAAACAGGGTGCCAGATACGCAGTATTTT. Its translation is CASSLRPNRVPDTQYF. The genes are TRBV7-8 and TRBJ2-3; perhaps TRBD1 as D (6 bases). V lost 2 bases and J 4 bases, leaving 16 bases between the germline ends. The CDR3 sequence is 16 residues long. In germline, CDR1 is SGHVS, CDR2 FQNEAQ.

This chain uses TRBV20-1 with TRBJ1-5, with TRBD1 identical over 9 bases. The CDR3 contains 19 residues. Germline-derived CDR1 and CDR2 are DFQATT and SNEGSKA (reference sequence). Trimming at V came to 1 base and at J to 1 base, leaving 14 bases not matched to a gene. The CDR3 DNA reads TGCAGTGCTAGAGGCCCGATCGGAGCCGGGACAGGGAGCAATCAGCCCCAGCATTTT. It translates to CSARGPIGAGTGSNQPQHF.

This clonotype occurred a few times. V gene TRBV7-3 combines with J gene TRBJ1-1; D uncertain. CDR1 and CDR2 from the germline V gene are SGHTA and FQGTGA. With 2 bases removed from V and 0 bases from J, the gap between germline ends came to 16 bases. The CDR3 sequence is 17 residues long. CDR3 in amino acids: CASSLPLEAAMNTEAFF. The CDR3 DNA reads as TGTGCCAGCAGCTTACCACTCGAAGCAGCTATGAACACTGAAGCTTTCTTT.

The rearrangement uses TRBV27 and TRBJ1-1; D possibly corresponds to TRBD1 (6 bases). V gave up 6 bases and J gave up 8 bases, with 19 bases separating them. Germline loops: CDR1 MNHEY, CDR2 SMNVEV (reference sequence). The CDR3 covers 14 residues. CDR3: CASSPQGGAGEAFF. CDR3 sequence (DNA): TGTGCCAGCAGCCCACAGGGCGGAGCAGGCGAAGCTTTCTTT.

This clonotype was detected a few times. V gene TRBV6-2 or TRBV6-3 combines with J gene TRBJ2-7; possibly TRBD2 for D (5 bases). V was clipped by 1 base and J by 6 bases, with 16 bases between them. Per the germline V gene, CDR1 is MNHEY and CDR2 is SVGEGT. CDR3 length equals 15 residues. The CDR3 sequence: CASSYYAALGGEQYV. In DNA form, the CDR3 reads TGTGCCAGCAGTTACTACGCAGCCTTAGGAGGCGAGCAGTACGTC.

This clonotype occurred many times. This chain uses TRBV28 with TRBJ2-1, with D maybe TRBD2 (5 bases). V was clipped by 4 bases and J by 8 bases, with 18 bases between them. Germline CDR1 is MDHEN and CDR2 is SYDVKM. This CDR3 comprises 15 residues. The chain's CDR3 is CASSWTSQAADEQFF. CDR3 DNA: TGTGCCAGCAGTTGGACCAGTCAAGCGGCGGATGAGCAGTTCTTC.

This clonotype was detected once. The rearrangement joins TRBV2 to TRBJ2-3; tentative D call: TRBD1 (6 bases). The CDR3 is 14 amino acids. Germline V gene sequence: CDR1 SNHLY, CDR2 FYNNEI. Trimming shortened V by 6 bases and J by 2 bases, and 12 bases separated the two germline ends. For the CDR3, the DNA is TGTGCCAGCAGATATCAGGGGTTCACAGATACGCAGTATTTT. Its translation: CASRYQGFTDTQYF.

This clonotype appeared many times. The chain employs TRBV10-2 and TRBJ2-5; possibly TRBD2 for D (6 bases). V was shortened by 7 bases and J by 2 bases, with 14 bases between the two germline ends. The germline V gene encodes CDR1 WSHSY and CDR2 SAAADI. The CDR3 spans 14 residues. Here the CDR3 reads CASTYPGTQETQYF. As DNA, the CDR3 is TGCGCCAGCACCTACCCGGGGACTCAAGAGACCCAGTACTTC.

Many counts were recorded for this clonotype. The chain links TRBV6-2 or TRBV6-3 to TRBJ2-1; D is unclear. V gave up 5 bases and J gave up 8 bases, with 10 bases separating them. Per the germline V gene, CDR1 is MNHEY and CDR2 is SVGEGT. The CDR3 runs 12 residues. The CDR3 bases are TGTGCCAGCAGTCCCTCTTACGATGAGCAGTTCTTC. Translation gives CASSPSYDEQFF.

The chain carries TRBV7-9 and TRBJ1-6, with D possibly being TRBD1 (6 bases). Trimming pared 8 bases from V and 8 bases from J, leaving 13 bases between. Germline V gives CDR1 SEHNR, CDR2 FQNEAQ (reference sequence). The CDR3 consists of 13 residues. This CDR3 is CASGHRVDSPLHF. Here the CDR3 DNA reads TGTGCCAGCGGTCACAGGGTGGATTCACCCCTCCACTTT.

The rearrangement uses TRBV29-1 and TRBJ1-1, with 10 positions matching TRBD1. V was pared by 8 bases and J by 5 bases, with 20 bases of the junction left unmatched. Germline V gene data show CDR1 as SQVTM and CDR2 as ANQGSEA. The CDR3 length is 17 residues. CDR3 region: CSPRGEIFKGQGTEAFF. CDR3 sequence (DNA): TGCAGCCCAAGGGGGGAAATATTTAAGGGACAGGGGACTGAAGCTTTCTTT.

This clonotype occurred many times. The CDR3 here is CASGKQDTSVYEQYF. The CDR3 DNA is TGTGCCAGCGGAAAACAGGACACCTCCGTTTACGAGCAGTACTTC. V usage is TRBV6-2 or TRBV6-3 and J usage is TRBJ2-7; tentatively, D is TRBD1 (5 bases). This CDR3 has 15 residues. From germline, CDR1 is MNHEY and CDR2 SVGEGT. V lost 8 bases and J lost 4, with 21 bases in between.

The chain uses TRBV6-8 and TRBJ2-1; TRBD2 agrees at 9 bases. V lost 6 bases to trimming and J lost 10 bases; unmatched junction nucleotides: 7. Germline lookup yields CDR1 MNHGY and CDR2 SAAAGT. This CDR3 has 13 amino acids. The CDR3 reads CASRQGTSREQFF. The CDR3 DNA follows: TGTGCCAGCAGACAAGGGACTAGCCGGGAGCAGTTCTTC.

The J gene is TRBJ2-7, the V gene TRBV6-1; the D call may be TRBD1 or TRBD2 (5 bases each). This CDR3 contains 14 residues. CDR1 is MNHNS, CDR2 SASEGT, per germline. The V and J ends lost 10 bases and 2 bases respectively, with 18 bases between them. CDR3 bases: TGTGCCACCACGAGAGGGGCACCAACCTACGAGCAGTACGTC. As protein: CATTRGAPTYEQYV.

This clonotype was recorded a few times. V gene TRBV28 combines with J gene TRBJ2-1; D is possibly TRBD2 (6 bases). Germline V CDR1 and CDR2: MDHEN, SYDVKM. This CDR3 contains 14 residues. V lost 5 bases to trimming and J lost 6 bases, with 14 bases between them. The CDR3 protein is CASSAGLLPNEQFF. For the CDR3, the DNA is TGTGCCAGCAGTGCGGGACTCCTTCCCAATGAGCAGTTCTTC.

The chain links TRBV6-2 or TRBV6-3 to TRBJ2-7; TRBD2 agrees at 15 bases. Germline loops: CDR1 MNHEY, CDR2 SVGEGT. The CDR3 sequence is 17 residues long. Trimming cost V 8 bases and J 3 bases; bases outside gene matches: 11. CDR3 protein: CASSPIGLAGGNYEQYV. Here the CDR3 DNA reads TGTGCCAGCTCTCCGATCGGACTAGCGGGGGGGAACTACGAGCAGTACGTC.

The chain joins TRBV7-9 to TRBJ2-5, with 7 bases aligning to TRBD1. The germline gives CDR1 SEHNR, CDR2 FQNEAQ (reference sequence). The CDR3 length is 13 residues. Trimming at V came to 5 bases and at J to 3 bases, leaving 3 bases not matched to a gene. CDR3 sequence reads: CASSRDREETQYF. CDR3 bases: TGTGCCAGCAGCCGGGACAGAGAAGAGACCCAGTACTTC.

This chain joins TRBV29-1 and TRBJ2-1; D remains ambiguous. Germline values: CDR1 SQVTM, CDR2 ANQGSEA. CDR3 length: 9 residues. V shed 7 bases and J shed 10 bases, with 8 bases lying between them. The CDR3 sequence is CSAVNEQFF. The CDR3 DNA reads as TGCAGCGCAGTAAACGAGCAGTTCTTC.

V is TRBV6-2 or TRBV6-3 and J is TRBJ2-7; D remains unclear. The CDR3 totals 14 residues. CDR1 and CDR2 from the germline V gene are MNHEY and SVGEGT. The V gene lost 5 bases and the J gene lost 1 base, with 12 bases spanning the gap. CDR3 sequence: CASSQDATSYEQYV. The CDR3 coding sequence is TGTGCCAGCAGTCAGGACGCAACTTCCTACGAGCAGTACGTC.

This clonotype was recorded at least ten times. The chain is built from TRBV7-9 and TRBJ2-3, with 13 bases matching TRBD2. This CDR3 has 16 residues. Trimming cost V 2 bases and J 5 bases; bases outside gene matches: 4. In germline, CDR1 is SEHNR, CDR2 FQNEAQ (reference sequence). In nucleotides, the CDR3 is TGTGCCAGCAGCTTACGACTAGCGGGGGGCCGAGATACGCAGTATTTT. Its translation: CASSLRLAGGRDTQYF.

Many counts were recorded for this clonotype. The DNA of the CDR3 is TGTGCCAGCAGCCCTACAGGGGCACTTGAAGCTTTCTTT. This encodes CASSPTGALEAFF. This chain connects TRBV11-3 to TRBJ1-1; 7 bases are shared with TRBD1. CDR3 length equals 13 residues. From germline, CDR1 is SGHNT and CDR2 YENEEA. V trimming: 5 bases; J trimming: 7 bases; junction bases outside the gene matches: 7. The full variable domain, with the rest looked up from reference TRBV11-3 and TRBJ1-1, is EAGVVQSPRYKIIEKKQPVAFWCNPISGHNTLYWYLQNLGQGPELLIRYENEEAVDDSQLPKDRFSAERLKGVDSTLKIQPAELGDSAVYLCASSPTGALEAFFGQGTRLTVV.

This sequence joins TRBV12-3 or TRBV12-4 and TRBJ2-2, with D maybe TRBD1 (6 bases). The CDR3 length is 17 residues. The V and J ends lost 4 bases and 0 bases respectively, with 15 bases between them. For the CDR3, the DNA is TGTGCCAGCAGTTCTACAGGGTTTCCTACGAACACCGGGGAGCTGTTTTTT. Its protein is CASSSTGFPTNTGELFF.

V gene TRBV6-2 or TRBV6-3 combines with J gene TRBJ2-7; a possible D gene is TRBD2 (6 bases). The CDR3 is 14 amino acids. Germline CDR1 MNHEY, CDR2 SVGEGT. V lost 7 bases and J 2 bases, leaving 15 bases between the germline ends. For the CDR3, the DNA is TGTGCCAGCAACGGGGGACTGATTCCCTACGAGCAGTACTTC. Encoded protein: CASNGGLIPYEQYF.